Following are 12 T cell receptor beta chains from one sample sequenced in a study of early T cells in non-severe SARS-CoV-2 infection. TCRdb reprocessed the 5' RACE reads via MiXCR and lists one record per CDR3 protein. Of tens of thousands of distinct CDR3 sequences in the sample, 5.5% to 7.5% are singletons; the top ten hold approximately 7.6%. The sample comprised whole blood. These receptors all come from an adult who was a healthcare worker with PCR-confirmed SARS-CoV-2 infection or an uninfected control (not recorded which).

This clonotype appeared many times. V usage is TRBV12-3 or TRBV12-4 and J usage is TRBJ1-2, with no clear D. The germline V and J ends were trimmed by 3 bases and 4 bases, with 9 bases remaining between them. The CDR3 runs 13 residues. CDR3 protein: CASSFDWAYGYTF. The CDR3 region has the DNA TGTGCCAGCAGTTTCGACTGGGCCTATGGCTACACCTTC.

This clonotype appeared many times. The chain links TRBV6-2 or TRBV6-3 to TRBJ1-5; D possibly corresponds to TRBD1 (5 bases). Looked up from germline, CDR1 is MNHEY and CDR2 is SVGEGT. Trimming removed 4 bases from V and 3 bases from J, with 10 bases in between. There are 14 residues in the CDR3. DNA of the CDR3: TGTGCCAGCAGTTCGACAGCTTTCAATCAGCCCCAGCATTTT. Its translation: CASSSTAFNQPQHF.

There are many counts of this clonotype. The V gene is TRBV28, the J gene TRBJ1-3; a possible D gene is TRBD1 (5 bases). Germline values: CDR1 MDHEN, CDR2 SYDVKM. This CDR3 spans 16 amino acids. V was pared by 5 bases and J by 4 bases, with 18 bases between. CDR3 protein: CASSSGTAGSGNTIYF. The CDR3 DNA reads TGTGCCAGCAGTAGCGGGACTGCCGGGTCCGGAAACACCATATATTTT. The complete variable domain, with remaining parts taken from reference TRBV28 and TRBJ1-3, reads DVKVTQSSRYLVKRTGEKVFLECVQDMDHENMFWYRQDPGLGLRLIYFSYDVKMKEKGDIPEGYSVSREKKERFSLILESASTNQTSMYLCASSSGTAGSGNTIYFGEGSWLTVV.

This clonotype was observed at least ten times. Germline and junction disagree at one end, which may indicate a read error. The V call is TRBV2, the J call TRBJ1-2, with 7 bases identical to TRBD1. CDR1 and CDR2 (germline): SNHLY, FYNNEI. The CDR3 extends over 13 amino acids. The CDR3 DNA follows: TGTGCCAGCAGTCCCCAGGGGGAGAAGGGCTTCACCTTC. Translation gives CASSPQGEKGFTF.

The genes are TRBV15 and TRBJ2-1, with 11 bases identical to TRBD2. This CDR3 has 16 amino acids. Trimming took 5 bases from V and 2 from J; bases not matched to a gene: 5. CDR1 is LNHNV and CDR2 is YYDKDF in the germline V gene (reference sequence). For the CDR3, the DNA is TGTGCCACCAGCGGGACTAGCGGTTACGCCTACAATGAGCAGTTCTTC. Its protein product is CATSGTSGYAYNEQFF.

This clonotype was detected ten times or more. CDR3: CASSHSDNQPQHF. CDR3 in DNA: TGTGCCAGCAGCCACAGCGACAATCAGCCCCAGCATTTT. The chain joins TRBV7-8 to TRBJ1-5; D is undetermined. CDR1 is SGHVS, CDR2 FQNEAQ, per germline. Trimming pared 5 bases from V and 3 bases from J, leaving 8 bases between. The length of the CDR3 is 13 residues.

This clonotype was detected ten times or more. This sequence joins TRBV5-1 and TRBJ1-1; D unclear. Germline CDR1 SGHRS, CDR2 YFSETQ. The CDR3 consists of 16 residues. The V and J ends lost 4 bases and 1 base respectively, with 17 bases between them. CDR3 residues: CASSVTPPRGNTEAFF. The CDR3 DNA follows: TGCGCCAGCAGCGTGACGCCCCCACGAGGGAACACTGAAGCTTTCTTT. Full variable domain (rest looked up from reference TRBV5-1 and TRBJ1-1): KAGVTQTPRYLIKTRGQQVTLSCSPISGHRSVSWYQQTPGQGLQFLFEYFSETQRNKGNFPGRFSGRQFSNSRSEMNVSTLELGDSALYLCASSVTPPRGNTEAFFGQGTRLTVV.

This clonotype was detected a few times. The V call is TRBV5-4, the J call TRBJ2-1; 7 bases agree with TRBD1. V lost 3 bases, J lost 7 bases, and 13 bases stayed unmatched. Looked up from germline, CDR1 is SGHNT and CDR2 is YYREEE (reference sequence). The length of the CDR3 is 16 residues. The CDR3 here is CASSSLRDSFKNEQFF. In DNA, the CDR3 is TGTGCCAGCAGCTCCCTCCGGGACAGTTTTAAAAATGAGCAGTTCTTC. Supplemented by reference TRBV5-4 and TRBJ2-1, the full variable domain reads ETGVTQSPTHLIKTRGQQVTLRCSSQSGHNTVSWYQQALGQGPQFIFQYYREEENGRGNFPPRFSGLQFPNYSSELNVNALELDDSALYLCASSSLRDSFKNEQFFGPGTRLTVL.

In its sample, this clonotype was seen many times. V gene TRBV18 combines with J gene TRBJ2-6; no clear D. Per the germline V gene, CDR1 is KGHSH and CDR2 is LQKENI. V dropped 2 bases and J dropped 0 bases, with 2 bases sitting between them. The CDR3 extends over 14 amino acids. In DNA, the CDR3 is TGTGCCAGCTCACCAGACTCTGGGGCCAACGTCCTGACTTTC. Residues: CASSPDSGANVLTF.

This clonotype was counted between two and nine times. This chain links TRBV12-3 or TRBV12-4 with TRBJ2-1, with 11 bases lining up with TRBD2. The CDR3 has 16 residues. Germline trimming cut 6 bases from V and 2 bases from J; bases unmatched to any gene: 6. In DNA form, the CDR3 reads TGTGCCAGCAGGGATTCACTAGCGGGGGCCTACAATGAGCAGTTCTTC. This translates into CASRDSLAGAYNEQFF.

This clonotype was detected ten times or more. The chain employs TRBV6-2 or TRBV6-3 and TRBJ2-1, with 8 nucleotides matching TRBD2. The CDR3 runs to 13 residues. V was pared by 8 bases and J by 0 bases, with 0 bases of the junction left unmatched. CDR1 is MNHEY, CDR2 SVGEGT, per germline. CDR3 sequence: CASGTSSYNEQFF. The CDR3 DNA is TGTGCCAGCGGGACTAGCTCCTACAATGAGCAGTTCTTC.

The sample holds many counts of this clonotype. The rearrangement uses TRBV5-8 and TRBJ1-1; D gene uncertain. V lost 5 bases to trimming and J lost 6 bases, with 11 bases between them. The V gene's germline CDR1 is SGHTS and CDR2 YDEGEE. CDR3 length: 12 residues. CDR3 in amino acids: CASSRRVPEAFF. The CDR3 DNA reads TGTGCCAGCAGTCGAAGGGTCCCTGAAGCTTTCTTT.